One and the same sample provided the 26 T cell receptor beta chains below, sequenced in a study of T cell responses to AZD1222 COVID-19 vaccine. Only in-frame clones appear in the TCRdb table, and some are missing; sequencing was by immunoSEQ multiplex PCR. The repertoire has under 110,000 clones, 86% of them found once; the top ten carry 1.4%. Here the sequenced sample was peripheral blood, taken on day 0 of AZD1222 vaccination. Source of these receptors: an adult in good health.

The chain links TRBV28 to TRBJ2-3; D not resolved. Per the germline V gene, CDR1 is MDHEN and CDR2 is SYDVKM. This CDR3 contains 17 residues. V gave up 3 bases and J gave up 3 bases, with 19 bases separating them. The DNA for the CDR3 is TGTGCCAGCAGTTTTTCGGGCCGAGGAGTTCAAACAGATACGCAGTATTTT. Translating gives CASSFSGRGVQTDTQYF.

V gene TRBV27 combines with J gene TRBJ1-6, with 12 bases lining up with TRBD1. This CDR3 region has 16 residues. CDR1 and CDR2 (germline): MNHEY, SMNVEV (reference sequence). The ends lost 3 bases at V and 8 bases at J; junction bases unmatched: 5. CDR3: CASSFSGTGGYSPLHF. CDR3 sequence (DNA): TGTGCCAGCAGTTTTTCCGGGACAGGGGGCTATTCACCCCTCCACTTT.

The rearrangement joins TRBV2 to TRBJ2-7, with a possible D match to TRBD2 (6 bases). Germline CDR1 SNHLY, CDR2 FYNNEI. The V and J ends lost 6 bases and 7 bases respectively, with 7 bases between them. The CDR3 extends over 10 amino acids. DNA for the CDR3: TGTGCCAGCAGCGGGGGTGAGCAGTACTTC. Its protein is CASSGGEQYF. Using reference TRBV2 and TRBJ2-7 for the parts outside the CDR3, the full variable domain is EPEVTQTPSHQVTQMGQEVILRCVPISNHLYFYWYRQILGQKVEFLVSFYNNEISEKSEIFDDQFSVERPDGSNFTLKIRSTKLEDSAMYFCASSGGEQYFGPGTRLTVT.

The chain's CDR3 is CASSQAGTAGQGAFF. CDR3 nucleotide sequence: TGTGCCAGCAGCCAAGCTGGGACTGCGGGACAGGGAGCTTTCTTT. This chain uses TRBV3-1 (or the pseudogene TRBV3-2) with TRBJ1-1; TRBD1 aligns across 9 bases. The CDR3 is 15 amino acids. Looked up from germline, CDR1 is LGHDT and CDR2 is YNNKEL (reference sequence). J lost 10 bases, V lost 1 base, and 10 bases had no gene match.

The gene calls are TRBV28 and TRBJ1-5, with D maybe TRBD1 (5 bases). The CDR3 is 14 amino acids. Trimming stripped 6 bases from V and 3 bases from J, with 12 bases between. Germline loops: CDR1 MDHEN, CDR2 SYDVKM. The CDR3 DNA reads TGTGCCAGCAGGTTCGGGGGGAACAATCAGCCCCAGCATTTT. This translates into CASRFGGNNQPQHF.

Here the CDR3 DNA reads TGTGCCAGCAAACAGATCCCAGTATCTATGAACACTGAAGCTTTCTTT. Residues: CASKQIPVSMNTEAFF. The J gene is TRBJ1-1, the V gene TRBV5-5; D uncertain. CDR1 SGHKS and CDR2 YYEKEE come from the germline V gene (reference sequence). CDR3 size: 16 residues. V was shortened by 6 bases and J by 0 bases, with 18 bases between the two germline ends.

V usage is TRBV28 and J usage is TRBJ1-1; no clear D gene. V shed 5 bases and J shed 6 bases, with 16 bases lying between them. Germline CDR1 and CDR2: MDHEN and SYDVKM. CDR3 length equals 14 residues. The CDR3 is CASSGEIRSSEAFF. In DNA form, the CDR3 reads TGTGCCAGCAGTGGAGAGATCCGCTCCTCTGAAGCTTTCTTT.

The chain joins TRBV4-3 to TRBJ1-4; D might be TRBD1 (5 bases). The V end lost 0 bases, the J end lost 0 bases, and 17 bases lay between the germline ends. The CDR3 is 19 amino acids. The germline V gene encodes CDR1 LGHNA and CDR2 YSLEER. The CDR3 spells CASSQEWAGTNPTNEKLFF. The CDR3 DNA follows: TGCGCCAGCAGCCAAGAGTGGGCCGGGACGAACCCAACTAATGAAAAACTGTTTTTT.

The chain links TRBV4-3 to TRBJ2-1; TRBD2 matches at 10 bases. Germline V CDR1 and CDR2: LGHNA, YSLEER. V shed 0 bases, J shed 8 bases, and the junction held 13 bases outside the gene matches. The CDR3 contains 18 residues. The CDR3 region has the DNA TGCGCCAGCAGCCAAGAAGGGGGAGCTAGCGGGAGTGTCGATGAGCAGTTCTTC. Protein sequence: CASSQEGGASGSVDEQFF.

This chain connects TRBV19 to TRBJ2-7, with 8 bases lining up with TRBD1. Germline V gene sequence: CDR1 LNHDA, CDR2 SQIVND (reference sequence). V lost 3 bases and J lost 9; bases outside the gene matches: 7. The CDR3 spans 13 residues. The CDR3 DNA is TGTGCCAGTAGTATCTCGGACAGGGCGGCGCAGTACTTC. This codes for CASSISDRAAQYF.

This chain connects TRBV7-6 to TRBJ1-6, with 9 bases identical to TRBD1. This CDR3 has 15 amino acids. Germline assignment: CDR1 SGHVS and CDR2 FNYEAQ. V was clipped by 1 base and J by 7 bases; unmatched bases: 2. In DNA form, the CDR3 reads TGTGCCAGCAGCTTAGGACAGGGGGGGAATTCACCCCTCCACTTT. Residues: CASSLGQGGNSPLHF.

The genes are TRBV6-2 or TRBV6-3 and TRBJ1-2, with 7 bases matching TRBD1. The CDR3 runs to 15 residues. Per germline, CDR1 MNHEY and CDR2 SVGEGT. V was pared by 5 bases and J by 5 bases, with 11 bases of the junction left unmatched. The CDR3 is CASSDKGARGYGYTF. CDR3 bases: TGTGCCAGCAGTGATAAGGGGGCCCGGGGGTATGGCTACACCTTC.

The gene calls are TRBV2 and TRBJ1-4, with TRBD1 matching 9 bases. Trimming removed 5 bases from V and 7 bases from J; junction bases left unmatched: 5. The CDR3 runs 14 residues. Germline loops: CDR1 SNHLY, CDR2 FYNNEI. CDR3 sequence reads: CASSLDRGFEKLFF. The CDR3 nucleotides are TGTGCCAGCAGTCTTGACAGGGGGTTTGAAAAACTGTTTTTT.

The CDR3 spells CASSSDRGTPEAFF. CDR3 DNA: TGTGCCAGCAGCTCGGACAGGGGGACCCCTGAAGCTTTCTTT. The chain carries TRBV7-2 and TRBJ1-1, with TRBD1 matching over 10 bases. J gave up 6 bases and V 4 bases, and 5 bases lay outside the gene matches. The CDR3 spans 14 residues. CDR1 is SGHTA, CDR2 FQGNSA, per germline.

V and J are TRBV24-1 and TRBJ1-2; D gene uncertain. Trimming pared 6 bases from V and 7 bases from J, leaving 14 bases between. Germline CDR1 is KGHDR and CDR2 is SFDVKD. The CDR3 is 13 amino acids. The CDR3 DNA reads TGTGCCACCAGTTGGTCTCTTGAGGGTGGCTACACCTTC. This codes for CATSWSLEGGYTF.

The chain employs TRBV27 and TRBJ2-5; tentatively, D is TRBD2 (5 bases). Germline CDR1 MNHEY, CDR2 SMNVEV (reference sequence). V lost 2 bases, J lost 5 bases, and 21 bases lay in between. This CDR3 has 17 residues. The CDR3 loop is CASSLRASRVVAETQYF. CDR3 in DNA: TGTGCCAGCAGTTTAAGGGCGAGCCGAGTCGTAGCGGAGACCCAGTACTTC.

The V call is TRBV27, the J call TRBJ2-2, with a tentative D call TRBD1 (6 bases). V lost 3 bases and J lost 5, with 13 bases in between. Germline V gene data show CDR1 as MNHEY and CDR2 as SMNVEV (reference sequence). The CDR3 extends over 15 amino acids. CDR3 sequence reads: CASSFRGVETGELFF. The CDR3 DNA sequence: TGTGCCAGCAGTTTCAGGGGAGTGGAGACCGGGGAGCTGTTTTTT.

The chain is built from TRBV6-5 and TRBJ2-5; a weak D match, TRBD2 (6 bases). V lost 6 bases and J lost 5, with 19 bases in between. The CDR3 is 15 residues long. Germline V gene sequence: CDR1 MNHEY, CDR2 SVGAGI. This chain's CDR3 is CASRPVGGSGETQYF. The CDR3 DNA sequence: TGTGCCAGCAGGCCCGTCGGAGGGTCGGGGGAGACCCAGTACTTC.

This chain connects TRBV19 to TRBJ1-1; D possibly corresponds to TRBD1 (5 bases). V lost 6 bases to trimming and J lost 1 base, with 15 bases between them. CDR1 LNHDA and CDR2 SQIVND come from the germline V gene (reference sequence). The CDR3 extends over 15 amino acids. CDR3 sequence: CASSLRGIRNTEAFF. CDR3 sequence (DNA): TGTGCCAGTAGCCTCCGGGGGATCCGGAACACTGAAGCTTTCTTT.

This rearrangement joins TRBV7-9 to TRBJ2-1; D gene unclear. The CDR3 loop spans 12 amino acids. V was shortened by 5 bases and J by 1 base, with 3 bases between the two germline ends. Germline CDR1 is SEHNR and CDR2 is FQNEAQ (reference sequence). CDR3 nucleotide sequence: TGTGCCAGCAGCCCATCCTACAATGAGCAGTTCTTC. It encodes CASSPSYNEQFF.

V gene TRBV5-1 combines with J gene TRBJ1-2; D not certain. The germline V gene has CDR1 SGHRS and CDR2 YFSETQ. V was shortened by 4 bases and J by 5 bases, with 9 bases between the two germline ends. This CDR3 is 12 amino acids long. In nucleotides, the CDR3 is TGCGCCAGCAGCCTCGGAGGTTATGGCTACACCTTC. Protein product: CASSLGGYGYTF.

This chain joins TRBV2 and TRBJ1-2; possible D gene TRBD1, 6 bases. The CDR3 is made up of 13 amino acids. V lost 6 bases to trimming and J lost 4 bases, with 12 bases between them. The germline gives CDR1 SNHLY, CDR2 FYNNEI. The CDR3, as DNA: TGTGCCAGCAGGAGGACAGTGCTCTATGGCTACACCTTC. This translates into CASRRTVLYGYTF.

V gene TRBV4-1 combines with J gene TRBJ2-1; 9 bases align to TRBD1. The CDR3 spans 15 residues. CDR1 and CDR2 (germline): MGHRA, YSYEKL. V shed 2 bases and J 4 bases; nucleotides not matched to a gene: 3. CDR3 amino acids: CASSQNRGRYNEQFF. The DNA for the CDR3 is TGCGCCAGCAGCCAAAACAGGGGGCGTTACAATGAGCAGTTCTTC.

This rearrangement joins TRBV28 to TRBJ1-2; 9 bases align to TRBD1. From germline, CDR1 is MDHEN and CDR2 SYDVKM. The V segment lost 5 bases and the J segment 5 bases; nucleotides outside the gene matches: 3. The CDR3 contains 13 residues. In DNA, the CDR3 is TGTGCCAGCAGTCCGGGACAGGGTTATGGCTACACCTTC. Translated: CASSPGQGYGYTF.

The chain recombines TRBV27 with TRBJ2-3; unclear D gene. CDR3 length: 17 residues. Germline CDR1 is MNHEY and CDR2 is SMNVEV (reference sequence). V lost 6 bases to trimming and J lost 4 bases, with 23 bases between them. The CDR3 nucleotides are TGTGCCAGCAGCCCCCGCCACCTGTCCGACGGGTCAGATACGCAGTATTTT. Translation gives CASSPRHLSDGSDTQYF.

The V call is TRBV28, the J call TRBJ1-6, with D perhaps matching TRBD1 (6 bases). The CDR3 has 15 residues. Per the germline V gene, CDR1 is MDHEN and CDR2 is SYDVKM. V was trimmed by 2 bases and J by 7 bases, leaving 12 bases between them. CDR3 coding DNA: TGTGCCAGCAGTTTACATGGGGGCAACAATTCACCCCTCCACTTT. Its translation: CASSLHGGNNSPLHF.